Following are 5 T cell receptor beta chains from one sample sequenced in a study of shared clonotypes between healthy human individuals. Repertoires were generated with immunoSEQ multiplex PCR, while TCRdb's copy carries only in-frame clones and drops some. Of roughly 2 million clones in the sample, about 95% were seen once. Only CD45RO-negative cells positively selected for CCR7 counted as naive CD8 cells, so terminally differentiated effector memory CD45RA+ cells were excluded. Sequencing used naive CD8+ T cells sorted from blood. The receptor source for this set is a man younger than 35 in good health.

This chain uses TRBV13 with TRBJ2-1; perhaps TRBD1 as D (6 bases). The CDR3 is 15 residues long. V dropped 4 bases and J dropped 0 bases, with 10 bases sitting between them. Germline-derived CDR1 and CDR2 are PRHDT and FYEKMQ (reference sequence). This CDR3 is CASSSAGASYNEQFF. DNA of the CDR3: TGTGCCAGCAGCTCTGCAGGGGCCTCCTACAATGAGCAGTTCTTC.

The V call is TRBV30, the J call TRBJ1-3; D is unclear. V dropped 5 bases and J dropped 4 bases, with 18 bases sitting between them. In germline, CDR1 is GTSNPN, CDR2 SVGIG (reference sequence). CDR3 length: 15 amino acids. Here the CDR3 DNA reads TGTGCCTGGGCACCCGCAAGTCTAATCGGAAACACCATATATTTT. It codes for CAWAPASLIGNTIYF.

The chain couples TRBV5-1 to TRBJ2-7, with D uncertain. This CDR3 comprises 15 residues. Trimming took 5 bases from V and 1 from J, leaving 16 bases between them. CDR1 is SGHRS, CDR2 YFSETQ, per germline. CDR3 sequence reads: CASSFGYVGSYEQYF. The CDR3 DNA follows: TGCGCCAGCAGTTTTGGTTACGTAGGGTCCTACGAGCAGTACTTC.

The genes are TRBV9 and TRBJ1-2; 8 bases map to TRBD1. The CDR3 contains 15 residues. Germline V CDR1 and CDR2: SGDLS, YYNGEE. V was pared by 0 bases and J by 4 bases, with 5 bases of the junction left unmatched. The CDR3 here is CASSVVTGGSYGYTF. CDR3 coding DNA: TGTGCCAGCAGCGTAGTAACAGGGGGAAGCTATGGCTACACCTTC.

The rearrangement joins TRBV28 to TRBJ1-2; 10 bases are a match to TRBD1. This CDR3 contains 15 residues. Germline V CDR1 and CDR2: MDHEN, SYDVKM. With V trimmed by 2 bases and J by 7 bases, 7 bases remained unmatched. The DNA of the CDR3 is TGTGCCAGCAGTTTAACGACAGGGGGCCAGGGTGGCTACACCTTC. Translated, it gives CASSLTTGGQGGYTF.